One TCR beta chain is described in this entry. The antigen remains unidentified. The data derive from a study of CD8 T cells in ankylosing spondylitis. For TCR beta, libraries came from quantitative 5'-RACE with molecular barcodes. TCRdb reanalysed the 5' RACE reads using MiXCR and keeps one entry per CDR3 protein. The sample carries a few hundred thousand distinct CDR3 sequences, approximately 20% recorded once. Findings of the study overall: Seemingly distinctive of ankylosing spondylitis blood was a TCR beta motif formed by eight highly homologous variants. Peripheral blood held disease-linked clones only at relatively low frequency, and these were CD8+. Matched ankylosing spondylitis synovial fluid reportedly contained a significantly enriched population of disease-linked clones. In reactive arthritis synovial fluid and blood, some motif variants had been reported before.

Sequencing input: blood, either unsorted or a sorted T cell fraction (not recorded which). This TCR was sampled from a male donor with ankylosing spondylitis.

This CDR3 reads CSASSGRSTGELFF. DNA of the CDR3: TGCAGTGCTTCTAGCGGGAGAAGCACCGGGGAGCTGTTTTTT. The chain is built from TRBV20-1 and TRBJ2-2; 10 bases match TRBD2. The CDR3 runs to 14 residues. Trimming at V came to 5 bases and at J to 4 bases, leaving 4 bases not matched to a gene. Germline V gene lookup returns CDR1 DFQATT and CDR2 SNEGSKA (reference sequence).